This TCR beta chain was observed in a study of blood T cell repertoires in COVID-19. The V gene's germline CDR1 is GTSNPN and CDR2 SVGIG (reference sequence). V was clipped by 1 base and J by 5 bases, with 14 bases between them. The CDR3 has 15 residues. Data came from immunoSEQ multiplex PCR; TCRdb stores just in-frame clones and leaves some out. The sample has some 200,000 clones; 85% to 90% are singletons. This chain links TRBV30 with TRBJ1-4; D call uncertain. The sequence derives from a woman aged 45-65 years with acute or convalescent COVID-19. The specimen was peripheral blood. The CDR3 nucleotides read TGTGCCTGGAGTGATGGAGTCACCCCAAATGAAAAACTGTTTTTT. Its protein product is CAWSDGVTPNEKLFF.